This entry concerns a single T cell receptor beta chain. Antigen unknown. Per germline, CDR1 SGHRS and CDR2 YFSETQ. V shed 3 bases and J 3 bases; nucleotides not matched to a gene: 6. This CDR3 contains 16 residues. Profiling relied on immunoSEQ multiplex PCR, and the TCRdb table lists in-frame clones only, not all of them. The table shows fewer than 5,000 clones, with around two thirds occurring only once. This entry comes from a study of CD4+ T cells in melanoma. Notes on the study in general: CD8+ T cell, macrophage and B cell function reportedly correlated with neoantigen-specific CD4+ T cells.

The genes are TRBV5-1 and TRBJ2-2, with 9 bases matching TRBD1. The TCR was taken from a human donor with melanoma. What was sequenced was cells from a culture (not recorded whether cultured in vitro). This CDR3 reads CASSYGTGYHTGELFF. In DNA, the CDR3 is TGCGCCAGCAGCTACGGGACAGGGTACCACACCGGGGAGCTGTTTTTT.